This T cell receptor (beta chain) was identified during a study of shared clonotypes between healthy human individuals. V lost 2 bases, J lost 0 bases, and 6 bases lay in between. CDR1 SGHRS and CDR2 YFSETQ come from the germline V gene. The CDR3 sequence is 14 residues long. The CD4+ fraction was divided into a CD45RA+ naive subset and a CD45RA-negative memory subset. Concerning this clone itself: The sample contains more than one DNA sequence encoding this CDR3.

As handled by the study authors: As immunoSEQ supplied junction-only sequences (without quality scores), filtering differed. The assay was immunoSEQ multiplex PCR, and TCRdb's table has in-frame clones only and misses some. Clone size and V and J calls were adopted from that table, with D and trimming inferred from the DNA. Of about 980,000 clones listed, 76% were seen once; the top ten hold over 1.3%. Input material: memory CD4+ T cells sorted from blood. The subset here: CD45RA-negative fraction. The J gene is TRBJ1-3, the V gene TRBV5-1; D not resolved. This receptor was obtained from a man aged 18-30 years in good health. CDR3 region: CASSLGSSGNTIYF. DNA of the CDR3: TGCGCCAGCAGCTTAGGGTCCTCTGGAAACACCATATATTTT.